The 8 T cell receptor beta chains below were found in one sample sequenced in a study of early T cells in non-severe SARS-CoV-2 infection. TCRdb processed the 5' RACE reads anew with MiXCR; each CDR3 protein has one entry. The table includes about 130,000 distinct CDR3 sequences, about 16% detected once. Sequences were obtained from whole blood. The receptors shown here come from an adult who was a healthcare worker with PCR-confirmed SARS-CoV-2 infection or an uninfected control (not recorded which).

This clonotype has only a few counts. The rearrangement links TRBV7-8 to TRBJ2-3, with TRBD2 as a possible D gene (7 bases). Germline V gene sequence: CDR1 SGHVS, CDR2 FQNEAQ. The CDR3 runs 15 residues. The V gene lost 5 bases and the J gene lost 5 bases, with 17 bases spanning the gap. In nucleotides, the CDR3 is TGTGCCAGCAGCCATCGGAGGGGGGGCAGAGATACGCAGTATTTT. Translated: CASSHRRGGRDTQYF.

This clonotype was detected a few times. The chain joins TRBV29-1 to TRBJ1-2; D is ambiguous. Germline CDR1 and CDR2: SQVTM and ANQGSEA. CDR3 length: 9 residues. The V end was cut by 3 bases, the J end by 6 bases, with 2 bases between. The DNA of the CDR3 is TGCAGCGTTGACGATGGCTACACCTTC. Protein sequence: CSVDDGYTF.

This clonotype was picked up a small number of times. The V gene is TRBV27, the J gene TRBJ1-4; no reliable D call. V lost 7 bases, J lost 0 bases, and 18 bases lay in between. CDR1 and CDR2 from the germline V gene are MNHEY and SMNVEV (reference sequence). The CDR3 runs 17 residues. The CDR3: CASMNNGVPATNEKLFF. The CDR3, as DNA: TGTGCCAGCATGAATAATGGGGTCCCCGCAACTAATGAAAAACTGTTTTTT.

This clonotype showed up many times. The rearrangement uses TRBV29-1 and TRBJ2-1, with D perhaps TRBD2 (6 bases). V lost 4 bases to trimming and J lost 4 bases, with 11 bases between them. This CDR3 comprises 13 residues. Germline assignment: CDR1 SQVTM and CDR2 ANQGSEA. DNA of the CDR3: TGCAGCGTTGTCGGAGGGGTTTACAATGAGCAGTTCTTC. Translation: CSVVGGVYNEQFF.

This clonotype was counted ten times or more. The chain uses TRBV7-9 and TRBJ2-5, with a weak D call TRBD2 (6 bases). The CDR3 runs 16 residues. Germline V gene sequence: CDR1 SEHNR, CDR2 FQNEAQ (reference sequence). Trimming left V 5 bases short and J 7 bases short, with 23 bases between. DNA of the CDR3: TGTGCCAGCAGCCCCTCAAGAGACCTTGCGGGGTGGACCCAGTACTTC. As protein: CASSPSRDLAGWTQYF.

This clonotype has only a few counts. The genes are TRBV5-1 and TRBJ1-3; no definite D call. V lost 5 bases to trimming and J lost 0 bases, with 12 bases between them. CDR3 length equals 15 residues. Germline CDR1 is SGHRS and CDR2 is YFSETQ. The CDR3 DNA reads as TGCGCCAGCAGAAGAGACACGACCTCTGGAAACACCATATATTTT. Protein product: CASRRDTTSGNTIYF.

This clonotype came up a few times. This chain connects TRBV5-5 to TRBJ1-2; TRBD1 matches 10 bases. V gave up 3 bases and J gave up 5 bases; unmatched junction bases: 10. Germline assignment: CDR1 SGHKS and CDR2 YYEKEE (reference sequence). The length of the CDR3 is 16 residues. CDR3 sequence (DNA): TGTGCCAGCAGCTCGGACGCCGGGACAGGGGAATATGGCTACACCTTC. Its translation is CASSSDAGTGEYGYTF.

In regard to this clonotype: One junction end does not reproduce the germline sequence, and a read error may be involved. The V call is TRBV10-1, the J call TRBJ1-1; possibly TRBD1 for D (5 bases). Germline V gives CDR1 WNHNN, CDR2 SYGVQD (reference sequence). The length of the CDR3 is 14 residues. The CDR3 DNA is TGCGCCAGCAGCAAGACAGAGGCCAACAGTGAAGCTTTCTTT. Translation gives CASSKTEANSEAFF.